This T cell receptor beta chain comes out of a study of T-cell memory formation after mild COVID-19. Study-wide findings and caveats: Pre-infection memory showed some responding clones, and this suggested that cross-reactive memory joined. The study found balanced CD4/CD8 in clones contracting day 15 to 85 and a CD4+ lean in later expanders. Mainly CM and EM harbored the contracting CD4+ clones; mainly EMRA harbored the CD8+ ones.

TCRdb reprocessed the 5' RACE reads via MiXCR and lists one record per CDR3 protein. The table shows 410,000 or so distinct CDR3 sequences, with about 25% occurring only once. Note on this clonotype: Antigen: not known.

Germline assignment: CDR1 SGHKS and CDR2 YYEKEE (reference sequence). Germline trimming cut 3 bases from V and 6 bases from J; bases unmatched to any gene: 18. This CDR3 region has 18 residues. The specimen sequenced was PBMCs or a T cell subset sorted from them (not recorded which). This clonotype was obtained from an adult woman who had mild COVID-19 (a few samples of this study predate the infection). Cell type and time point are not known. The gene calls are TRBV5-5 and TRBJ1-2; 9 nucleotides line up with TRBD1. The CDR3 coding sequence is TGTGCCAGCAGCTGGACCCAGGGACAGGGACCAATAGTGGATGGCTACACCTTC. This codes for CASSWTQGQGPIVDGYTF.